Listed below are T cell receptor beta chains from one sample, sequenced in a study of blood T cell repertoires in COVID-19. Profiled with immunoSEQ multiplex PCR; TCRdb holds only in-frame clones, not every one. The data show about 230,000 clones, approximately 80% seen once. The source material was peripheral blood. The receptors were sampled from a woman in her 50s with acute or convalescent COVID-19. The CDR3 runs from the conserved cysteine through the conserved F or W. D genes are given only for firm matches. The listing skips clone size in some rows; elsewhere it reads once, few, many or a size class.

TRBV5-1,NA,TRBJ1-6,TRBD1,TGCGCCAGCAGCTTAGGACAGGGTGGCTATAATTCACCCCTCCACTTT,CASSLGQGGYNSPLHF
TRBV5-5,NA,TRBJ1-2,NA,TGTGCCAGCAGCTTGCTGGGGGCCAGCTATGGCTACACCTTC,CASSLLGASYGYTF
TRBV6-5,once,TRBJ2-5,TRBD2,TGTGCCAGCGCAGCGGGGCTCTCGGGGGAGACCCAGTACTTC,CASAAGLSGETQYF
TRBV28,NA,TRBJ2-1,TRBD2,TGTGCCAGCAGTAGGCGGGAGGGCCGCTATGAGCAGTTCTTC,CASSRREGRYEQFF
TRBV19,NA,TRBJ2-7,TRBD1,TGTGCCAGTAGGCGCCAAGACAGGGGCTCCTACGAGCAGTACTTC,CASRRQDRGSYEQYF
TRBV19,NA,TRBJ1-2,NA,TGTGCCAGTAGTGGCCGATGGAGGGAGGATGGCTACACCTTC,CASSGRWREDGYTF
TRBV6-5,NA,TRBJ1-1,TRBD1,TGTGCCAGCAGGGTCCGGGACAGGGGACCTGCAGCTTTTTTT,CASRVRDRGPAAFF
TRBV5-1,NA,TRBJ2-6,TRBD1,TGCGCCAGCAGCTCGTCAACAGGGGGCGCTGGGGCCAACGTCCTGACTTTC,CASSSSTGGAGANVLTF
TRBV4-1,NA,TRBJ1-2,TRBD1,TGCGCCAGCAGCCAAGATCTGACAGGGGGCTCCTATGGCTACACCTTC,CASSQDLTGGSYGYTF
TRBV11-2,NA,TRBJ2-2,TRBD2,TGTGCCAGCGGGCTAGCGGGAGTCACCGGGGAGCTGTTTTTT,CASGLAGVTGELFF
TRBV2,NA,TRBJ1-3,TRBD1,TGTGCCAGCAGAGGACAGGGTCTTTGGGACACCATATATTTT,CASRGQGLWDTIYF
TRBV5-4,few,TRBJ1-2,TRBD1,TGTGCCAGCAGCCCGGGACAGGGTAATTATGGCTACACCTTC,CASSPGQGNYGYTF
TRBV5-1,once,TRBJ2-7,NA,TGCGCCAGCAGCTGGGAAGGGGGGGACTCCTACGAGCAGTACTTC,CASSWEGGDSYEQYF
TRBV28,NA,TRBJ2-6,TRBD1,TGTGCCAGCGGAGGGACAGGGGTCTACTCTGGGGCCAACGTCCTGACTTTC,CASGGTGVYSGANVLTF
TRBV27,NA,TRBJ2-3,NA,TGTGCCAGCAGTTTACATTTCCGGGGGGCCAGCACAGATACGCAGTATTTT,CASSLHFRGASTDTQYF
TRBV4-2,NA,TRBJ2-7,NA,TGTGCCAGCAGCCAAGATATATCCCAGGGCGAGCAGTACTTC,CASSQDISQGEQYF
TRBV5-1,NA,TRBJ2-1,TRBD2,TGCGCCAGCAGCTTGGGGACTAGCGGGACTTACAATGAGCAGTTCTTC,CASSLGTSGTYNEQFF